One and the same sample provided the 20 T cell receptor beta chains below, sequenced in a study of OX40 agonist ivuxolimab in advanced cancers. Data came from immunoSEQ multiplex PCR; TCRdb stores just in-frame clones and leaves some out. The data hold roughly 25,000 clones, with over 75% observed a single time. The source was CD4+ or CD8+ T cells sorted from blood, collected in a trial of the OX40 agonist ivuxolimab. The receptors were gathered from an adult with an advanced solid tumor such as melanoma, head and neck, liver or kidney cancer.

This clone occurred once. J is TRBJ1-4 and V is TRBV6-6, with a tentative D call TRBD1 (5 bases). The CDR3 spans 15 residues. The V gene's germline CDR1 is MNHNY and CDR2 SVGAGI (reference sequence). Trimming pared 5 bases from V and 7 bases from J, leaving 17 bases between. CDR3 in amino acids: CASSGLRGKGEKLFF. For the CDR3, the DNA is TGTGCCAGCAGTGGGTTAAGGGGAAAAGGTGAAAAACTGTTTTTT.

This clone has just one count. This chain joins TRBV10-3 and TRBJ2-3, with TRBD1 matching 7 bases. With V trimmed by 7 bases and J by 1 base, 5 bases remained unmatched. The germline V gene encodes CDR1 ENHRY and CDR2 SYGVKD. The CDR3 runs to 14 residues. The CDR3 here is CAITGQGGTDTQYF. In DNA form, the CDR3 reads TGTGCCATCACTGGCCAGGGGGGCACAGATACGCAGTATTTT.

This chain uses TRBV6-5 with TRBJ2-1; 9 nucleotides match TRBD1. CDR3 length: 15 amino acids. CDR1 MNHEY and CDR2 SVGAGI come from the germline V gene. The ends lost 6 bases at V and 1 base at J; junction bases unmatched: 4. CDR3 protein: CASRTGGSSYNEQFF. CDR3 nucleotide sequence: TGTGCCAGCAGAACAGGGGGCTCTTCCTACAATGAGCAGTTCTTC.

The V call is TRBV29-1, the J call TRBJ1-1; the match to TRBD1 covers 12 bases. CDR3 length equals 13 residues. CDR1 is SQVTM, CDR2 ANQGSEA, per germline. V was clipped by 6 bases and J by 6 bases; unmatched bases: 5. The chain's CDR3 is CSVGQGALAEAFF. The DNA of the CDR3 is TGCAGCGTGGGACAGGGGGCGCTGGCTGAAGCTTTCTTT.

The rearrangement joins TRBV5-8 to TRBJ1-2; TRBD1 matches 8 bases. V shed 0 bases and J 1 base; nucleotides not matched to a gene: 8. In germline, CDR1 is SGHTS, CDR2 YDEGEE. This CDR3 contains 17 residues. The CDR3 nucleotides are TGTGCCAGCAGCTTGGGACAGGGGCCTTACTTTAACTATGGCTACACCTTC. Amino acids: CASSLGQGPYFNYGYTF.

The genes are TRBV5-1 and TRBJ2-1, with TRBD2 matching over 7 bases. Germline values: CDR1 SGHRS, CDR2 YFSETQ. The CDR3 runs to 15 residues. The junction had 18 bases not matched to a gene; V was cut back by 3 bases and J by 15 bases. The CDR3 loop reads CASSSDASGSGGRFF. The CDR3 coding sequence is TGCGCCAGCAGCTCGGATGCTAGCGGTAGCGGAGGTCGGTTCTTC.

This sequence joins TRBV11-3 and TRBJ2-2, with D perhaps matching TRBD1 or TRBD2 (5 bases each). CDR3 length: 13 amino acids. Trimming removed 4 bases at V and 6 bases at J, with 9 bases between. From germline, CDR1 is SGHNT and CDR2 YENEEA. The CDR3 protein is CASSSRESGELFF. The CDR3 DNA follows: TGTGCCAGCAGCTCCAGGGAGTCCGGGGAGCTGTTTTTT.

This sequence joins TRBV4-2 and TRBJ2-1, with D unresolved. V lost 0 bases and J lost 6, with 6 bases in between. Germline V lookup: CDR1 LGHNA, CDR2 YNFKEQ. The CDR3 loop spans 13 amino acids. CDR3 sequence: CASSQEWANEQFF. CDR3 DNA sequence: TGTGCCAGCAGCCAAGAATGGGCCAATGAGCAGTTCTTC.

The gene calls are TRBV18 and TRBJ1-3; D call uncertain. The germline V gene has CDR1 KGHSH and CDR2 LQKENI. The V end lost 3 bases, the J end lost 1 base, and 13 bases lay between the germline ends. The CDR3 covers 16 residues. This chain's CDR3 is CASSPGPSTSGNTIYF. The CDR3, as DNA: TGTGCCAGCTCACCCGGGCCGAGTACGTCTGGAAACACCATATATTTT.

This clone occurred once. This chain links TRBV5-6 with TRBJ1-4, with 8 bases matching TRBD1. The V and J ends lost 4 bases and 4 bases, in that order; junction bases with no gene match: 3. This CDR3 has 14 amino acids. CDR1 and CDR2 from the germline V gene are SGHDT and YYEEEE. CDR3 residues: CASSQDRVNEKLFF. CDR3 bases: TGTGCCAGCAGCCAGGACAGGGTTAATGAAAAACTGTTTTTT.

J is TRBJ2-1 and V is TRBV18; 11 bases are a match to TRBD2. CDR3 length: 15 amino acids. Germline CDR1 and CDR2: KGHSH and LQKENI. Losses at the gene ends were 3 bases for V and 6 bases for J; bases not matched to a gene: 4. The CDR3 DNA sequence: TGTGCCAGCTCACCGGGTAGCGGGAGGGCCAATGAGCAGTTCTTC. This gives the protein CASSPGSGRANEQFF.

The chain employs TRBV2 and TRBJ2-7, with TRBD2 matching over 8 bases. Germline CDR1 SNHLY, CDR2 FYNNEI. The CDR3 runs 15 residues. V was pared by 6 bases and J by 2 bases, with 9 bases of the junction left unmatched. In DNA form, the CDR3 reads TGTGCCAGCAGCCCGGGGGGGGGACGAACCTACGAGCAGTACTTC. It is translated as CASSPGGGRTYEQYF.

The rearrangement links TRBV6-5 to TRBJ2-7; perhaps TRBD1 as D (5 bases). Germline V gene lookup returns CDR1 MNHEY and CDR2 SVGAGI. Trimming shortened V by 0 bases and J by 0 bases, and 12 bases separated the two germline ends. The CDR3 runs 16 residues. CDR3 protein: CASSYSRDRYSYEQYF. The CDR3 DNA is TGTGCCAGCAGTTACTCCCGAGACAGATACTCCTACGAGCAGTACTTC.

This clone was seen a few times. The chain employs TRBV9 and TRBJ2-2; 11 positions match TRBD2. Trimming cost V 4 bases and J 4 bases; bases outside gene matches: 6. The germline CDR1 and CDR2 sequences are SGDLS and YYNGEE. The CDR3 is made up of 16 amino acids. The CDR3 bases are TGTGCCAGCAGCTTCGGACTAGCGGGCGTCACCGGGGAGCTGTTTTTT. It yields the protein CASSFGLAGVTGELFF.

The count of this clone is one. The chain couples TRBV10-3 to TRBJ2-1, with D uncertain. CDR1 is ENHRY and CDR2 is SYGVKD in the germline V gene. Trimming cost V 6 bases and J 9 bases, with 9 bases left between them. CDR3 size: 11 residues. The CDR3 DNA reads TGTGCCATCAGGTTGGGCGTTGAGCAGTTCTTC. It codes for CAIRLGVEQFF.

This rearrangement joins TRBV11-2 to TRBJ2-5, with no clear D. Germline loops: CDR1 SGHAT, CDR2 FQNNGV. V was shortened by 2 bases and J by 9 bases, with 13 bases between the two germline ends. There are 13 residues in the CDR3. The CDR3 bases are TGTGCCAGCAGCTTAACGCCGTCCCTGGCCCAGTACTTC. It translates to CASSLTPSLAQYF.

The DNA of the CDR3 is TGTGCCAGCACCAGATCGGGGTACGAGCAGTACTTC. This translates into CASTRSGYEQYF. The chain links TRBV28 to TRBJ2-7; D may be TRBD2 (5 bases). Germline assignment: CDR1 MDHEN and CDR2 SYDVKM. The CDR3 runs to 12 residues. The V and J ends lost 7 bases and 4 bases respectively, with 11 bases between them.

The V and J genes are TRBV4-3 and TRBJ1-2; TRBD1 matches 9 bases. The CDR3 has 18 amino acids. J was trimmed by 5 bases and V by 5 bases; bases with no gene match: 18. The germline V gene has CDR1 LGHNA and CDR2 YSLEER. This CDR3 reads CASSTRGTGRLGGYGYTF. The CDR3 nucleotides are TGCGCCAGCAGCACCCGAGGGACAGGGAGGCTAGGAGGGTATGGCTACACCTTC.

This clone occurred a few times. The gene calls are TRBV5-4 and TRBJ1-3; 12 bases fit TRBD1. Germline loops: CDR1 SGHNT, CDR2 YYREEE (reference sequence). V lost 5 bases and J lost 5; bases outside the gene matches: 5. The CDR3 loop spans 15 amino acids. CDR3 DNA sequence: TGTGCCAGCAGTCAGGGACAGGGGGCGAGAAACACCATATATTTT. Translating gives CASSQGQGARNTIYF.

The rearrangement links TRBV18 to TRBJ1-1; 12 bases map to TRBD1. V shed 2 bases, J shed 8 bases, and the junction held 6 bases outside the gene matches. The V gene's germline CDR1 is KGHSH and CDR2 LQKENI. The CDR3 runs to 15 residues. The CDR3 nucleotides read TGTGCCAGCTCACCAGCGGGACAGGGGGCTGGCGAAGCTTTCTTT. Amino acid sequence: CASSPAGQGAGEAFF.